The 16 T cell receptor beta chains listed next were all sequenced from one sample in a study of T-cell memory formation after mild COVID-19. Using its own MiXCR run on the 5' RACE reads, TCRdb lists one record per CDR3 protein. The sample consists of hundreds of thousands of distinct CDR3 sequences, around a sixth of them appearing once. The sequencing sample was made of PBMCs or a T cell subset sorted from them (not recorded which). These receptors all stem from a young man who had mild COVID-19 (a few samples of this study predate the infection). Cell type and time point are not known.

This clonotype showed up many times. The chain uses TRBV5-1 and TRBJ2-4; a weak D match, TRBD2 (6 bases). The CDR3 is 15 residues long. V lost 0 bases and J lost 6, with 13 bases in between. Germline V gene data show CDR1 as SGHRS and CDR2 as YFSETQ. CDR3 nucleotide sequence: TGCGCCAGCAGCTTGGCGGGGGACCTGGGAAACATTCAGTACTTC. Translating it yields CASSLAGDLGNIQYF.

V and J are TRBV29-1 and TRBJ1-5; tentative D call: TRBD1 (6 bases). In germline, CDR1 is SQVTM, CDR2 ANQGSEA. The germline V and J ends were trimmed by 4 bases and 6 bases, with 13 bases remaining between them. The CDR3 runs 13 residues. The CDR3 reads CSVAGGSTQPQHF. In DNA, the CDR3 is TGCAGCGTTGCGGGGGGCAGTACTCAGCCCCAGCATTTT.

This clonotype has a handful of counts. V and J are TRBV5-6 and TRBJ2-7; D is possibly TRBD2 (5 bases). This CDR3 has 13 residues. V was cut by 4 bases and J by 4 bases, with 12 bases left in between. Germline CDR1 is SGHDT and CDR2 is YYEEEE. This chain's CDR3 is CASSPRRSYEQYF. CDR3 nucleotides: TGTGCCAGCAGCCCGAGGAGGTCGTACGAGCAGTACTTC.

V is TRBV13 and J is TRBJ2-7; D not resolved. There are 12 residues in the CDR3. The V end lost 2 bases, the J end lost 5 bases, and 7 bases lay between the germline ends. Germline values: CDR1 PRHDT, CDR2 FYEKMQ (reference sequence). CDR3 in DNA: TGTGCCAGCAGCTTACAGGTGGACGAGCAGTACTTC. This sequence encodes CASSLQVDEQYF.

This clonotype was observed a handful of times. This chain joins TRBV6-6 and TRBJ2-1; D unresolved. Trimming stripped 4 bases from V and 0 bases from J, with 10 bases between. The germline V gene encodes CDR1 MNHNY and CDR2 SVGAGI (reference sequence). The CDR3 has 15 residues. CDR3 residues: CASSSRAVSYNEQFF. CDR3 DNA sequence: TGTGCCAGCAGTTCTCGGGCTGTCTCCTACAATGAGCAGTTCTTC.

CDR3 sequence: CAISRSEGGGQPQHF. For the CDR3, the DNA is TGTGCCATCAGCCGGAGTGAAGGCGGGGGTCAGCCCCAGCATTTT. The genes are TRBV10-3 and TRBJ1-5; the D gene is possibly TRBD1 (5 bases). The CDR3 covers 15 residues. Deletions cut 6 bases from V and 6 bases from J, with 18 bases between. The germline V gene has CDR1 ENHRY and CDR2 SYGVKD.

This clonotype was seen many times. The chain joins TRBV5-4 to TRBJ1-2, with D perhaps TRBD1 (5 bases). Germline CDR1 and CDR2: SGHNT and YYREEE (reference sequence). The CDR3 is 13 amino acids. V gave up 2 bases and J gave up 4 bases, with 9 bases separating them. CDR3 DNA: TGTGCCAGCAGCTTCGGGGGAGGCTATGGCTACACCTTC. Amino acids: CASSFGGGYGYTF. The complete variable domain, with remaining parts taken from reference TRBV5-4 and TRBJ1-2, reads ETGVTQSPTHLIKTRGQQVTLRCSSQSGHNTVSWYQQALGQGPQFIFQYYREEENGRGNFPPRFSGLQFPNYSSELNVNALELDDSALYLCASSFGGGYGYTFGSGTRLTVV.

The J gene is TRBJ1-1, the V gene TRBV6-2 or TRBV6-3; no definite D call. Deletions cut 8 bases from V and 1 base from J, with 11 bases between. Germline V gives CDR1 MNHEY, CDR2 SVGEGT. CDR3 length: 13 residues. The CDR3 sequence is CASAPGRNTEAFF. CDR3 sequence (DNA): TGTGCCAGCGCCCCCGGGCGGAACACTGAAGCTTTCTTT.

This clonotype was seen a few times. This rearrangement joins TRBV20-1 to TRBJ2-1; possibly TRBD2 for D (6 bases). CDR1 and CDR2 from the germline V gene are DFQATT and SNEGSKA (reference sequence). Trimming removed 6 bases at V and 5 bases at J, with 23 bases between. This CDR3 comprises 16 residues. The CDR3 reads CSALSSQVAVNNEQFF. The CDR3 DNA reads as TGCAGTGCCCTATCGAGTCAGGTAGCGGTCAACAATGAGCAGTTCTTC.

This clonotype occurred many times. The CDR3 sequence is CATSRDGPVEETQYF. In DNA form, the CDR3 reads TGTGCCACCAGCAGAGACGGGCCCGTGGAGGAGACCCAGTACTTC. The chain combines TRBV15 with TRBJ2-5; no definite D call. V was shortened by 0 bases and J by 5 bases, with 13 bases between the two germline ends. The germline CDR1 and CDR2 sequences are LNHNV and YYDKDF (reference sequence). The CDR3 spans 15 residues. Full variable domain (outside the CDR3, taken from reference TRBV15 and TRBJ2-5): DAMVIQNPRYQVTQFGKPVTLSCSQTLNHNVMYWYQQKSSQAPKLLFHYYDKDFNNEADTPDNFQSRRPNTSFCFLDIRSPGLGDTAMYLCATSRDGPVEETQYFGPGTRLLVL.

This sequence joins TRBV18 and TRBJ2-3, with D possibly being TRBD1 or TRBD2 (5 bases each). Germline V gene sequence: CDR1 KGHSH, CDR2 LQKENI. Deletions cut 3 bases from V and 5 bases from J, with 12 bases between. The CDR3 consists of 14 residues. The CDR3 is CASSPIGGGDTQYF. The DNA of the CDR3 is TGTGCCAGCTCACCGATTGGGGGTGGAGATACGCAGTATTTT.

This clonotype came up a few times. The genes are TRBV19 and TRBJ2-7, with 7 bases aligning to TRBD1. This CDR3 is 14 amino acids long. J lost 3 bases, V lost 3 bases, and 5 bases had no gene match. The germline gives CDR1 LNHDA, CDR2 SQIVND (reference sequence). CDR3 DNA: TGTGCCAGTAGTATCCGGGACAGTCTCTACGAGCAGTACTTC. This codes for CASSIRDSLYEQYF.

This clonotype was seen repeatedly, ten times or more. The V and J genes are TRBV7-9 and TRBJ1-1; no clear D gene. Germline values: CDR1 SEHNR, CDR2 FQNEAQ (reference sequence). The ends were cut back, 2 bases at V and 7 bases at J, with 17 bases in the middle. This CDR3 is 15 amino acids long. In nucleotides, the CDR3 is TGTGCCAGCAGCTTAAGTCCGCGGACTGTCAGTGAAGCTTTCTTT. Residues: CASSLSPRTVSEAFF. The whole variable domain, remainder taken from reference TRBV7-9 and TRBJ1-1, is DTGVSQNPRHKITKRGQNVTFRCDPISEHNRLYWYRQTLGQGPEFLTYFQNEAQLEKSRLLSDRFSAERPKGSFSTLEIQRTEQGDSAMYLCASSLSPRTVSEAFFGQGTRLTVV.

V and J are TRBV4-1 and TRBJ1-2, with D maybe TRBD1 (5 bases). The germline gives CDR1 MGHRA, CDR2 YSYEKL. The CDR3 extends over 16 amino acids. Trimming left V 0 bases short and J 4 bases short, with 15 bases between. The CDR3 DNA reads as TGCGCCAGCAGCCAAGACTCCCCTGGGGGAGTCTATGGCTACACCTTC. Translating it yields CASSQDSPGGVYGYTF.

The V and J genes are TRBV7-8 and TRBJ1-1; no definite D call. CDR1 and CDR2 (germline): SGHVS, FQNEAQ. CDR3 size: 15 residues. Trimming cost V 1 base and J 1 base, with 10 bases left between them. The CDR3 is CASSLVRATNTEAFF. The CDR3 DNA reads TGTGCCAGCAGCTTAGTAAGGGCTACGAACACTGAAGCTTTCTTT. The complete variable domain, with remaining parts taken from reference TRBV7-8 and TRBJ1-1, reads GAGVSQSPRYKVAKRGQDVALRCDPISGHVSLFWYQQALGQGPEFLTYFQNEAQLDKSGLPSDRFFAERPEGSVSTLKIQRTQQEDSAVYLCASSLVRATNTEAFFGQGTRLTVV.

The chain links TRBV6-6 to TRBJ2-2, with a tentative D call TRBD1 (6 bases). The V end was cut by 0 bases, the J end by 5 bases, with 13 bases between. The germline CDR1 and CDR2 sequences are MNHNY and SVGAGI (reference sequence). The CDR3 length is 16 residues. CDR3 in DNA: TGTGCCAGCAGTTACTCGGGCAGGGGTTTAACCGGGGAGCTGTTTTTT. This sequence encodes CASSYSGRGLTGELFF.